These 6 T cell receptor beta chains share one sample of origin, sequenced in a study of blood T cell repertoires in COVID-19. The data were produced by immunoSEQ multiplex PCR, yet TCRdb's version contains in-frame clones alone and is incomplete. The sample yields around 200,000 clones, roughly nine tenths seen once. The material sequenced was PBMCs or T cells enriched from blood (not recorded which). The receptors here all came from a woman aged 40 to 50 with acute COVID-19.

This rearrangement joins TRBV3-1 (or the pseudogene TRBV3-2) to TRBJ1-2; D unresolved. The V end was cut by 0 bases, the J end by 7 bases, with 6 bases between. The germline V gene encodes CDR1 LGHDT and CDR2 YNNKEL (reference sequence). The CDR3 runs 12 residues. The CDR3 spells CASSQEAGGYTF. The CDR3 nucleotides read TGTGCCAGCAGCCAAGAAGCCGGTGGCTACACCTTC.

The chain has TRBV6-5 and TRBJ1-1, with D unresolved. V shed 11 bases and J shed 2 bases, with 18 bases lying between them. CDR1 and CDR2 (germline): MNHEY, SVGAGI. The CDR3 length is 14 residues. The CDR3 is CAVNPARGNTEAFF. The CDR3 nucleotides are TGTGCCGTTAACCCGGCCCGGGGAAACACTGAAGCTTTCTTT.

The gene calls are TRBV11-2 and TRBJ2-1; 11 bases agree with TRBD2. This CDR3 region has 18 residues. V was pared by 1 base and J by 7 bases, with 12 bases of the junction left unmatched. Germline lookup yields CDR1 SGHAT and CDR2 FQNNGV. CDR3 residues: CASSLVGIAGGPFNEQFF. The DNA of the CDR3 is TGTGCCAGCAGCTTAGTTGGGATAGCGGGAGGGCCTTTTAATGAGCAGTTCTTC.

V gene TRBV12-5 combines with J gene TRBJ2-1; the match to TRBD2 covers 10 bases. V trimming: 10 bases; J trimming: 5 bases; junction bases outside the gene matches: 20. The CDR3 has 18 amino acids. CDR1 LGHNT and CDR2 FRNRAP come from the germline V gene. The CDR3 here is CATRLGLAGEGRNNEQFF. Here the CDR3 DNA reads TGTGCTACCCGTTTGGGTCTAGCGGGAGAGGGTAGGAACAATGAGCAGTTCTTC.

The V and J genes are TRBV2 and TRBJ1-2; D is uncertain. The length of the CDR3 is 14 residues. V was cut by 3 bases and J by 5 bases, with 13 bases left in between. Germline V gives CDR1 SNHLY, CDR2 FYNNEI. The CDR3 nucleotides read TGTGCCAGCAGTGATAACGCAGGATTTTATGGCTACACCTTC. It yields the protein CASSDNAGFYGYTF.

This clone was counted once. This chain connects TRBV7-8 to TRBJ2-3; 9 bases fit TRBD2. CDR1 and CDR2 (germline): SGHVS, FQNEAQ. The CDR3 is 16 residues long. J was trimmed by 2 bases and V by 4 bases; bases with no gene match: 7. CDR3 amino acids: CASSSPAGGDTDTQYF. CDR3 nucleotide sequence: TGTGCCAGCAGCTCCCCGGCGGGGGGGGACACAGATACGCAGTATTTT.